This T cell receptor beta chain derives from a study of response to subunit inactivated influenza vaccine. The study, taken as a whole, reports: Only a handful of new T cells, the authors suggested, are recruited with each seasonal influenza vaccination.

TCRdb independently ran MiXCR on the RT-PCR reads; one entry per CDR3 protein. Here the sample spans fewer than 750,000 distinct CDR3 sequences, 14% being singletons. This clonotype was seen at least ten times. Its target is unknown. V shed 8 bases, J shed 3 bases, and the junction held 5 bases outside the gene matches. From germline, CDR1 is MNHEY and CDR2 SMNVEV (reference sequence). This CDR3 spans 15 amino acids. The TCR was taken from a man aged 50 to 60 who received an inactivated influenza vaccine. This chain uses TRBV27 with TRBJ2-1; 12 bases agree with TRBD2. Specimen: PBMCs from blood, collected roughly 12 days after vaccination. Here the CDR3 DNA reads TGTGCCAGCGGGGGACTAGCGGGCTACTACAATGAGCAGTTCTTC. It is translated as CASGGLAGYYNEQFF.